A selection of T cell receptor beta chains follows, all from one sample in a study of Tregs in tolerant kidney transplant recipients. TCRdb's copy holds only in-frame clones and misses some; the assay was immunoSEQ multiplex PCR. This table has 60,000 to 95,000 clones, 95% to 98% appearing once. The sample consisted of CD4+ T cells from blood, taken before the transplant. The origin of the receptors is a human donor who received a combined kidney and bone marrow transplant. Each CDR3 is given without its conserved first and last residue.

CDR3: ASTPRGPEQF
length: 10
V: TRBV11-2
J: TRBJ2-1

CDR3: ASSLRQGVNSPLH
length: 13
V: TRBV5-8
J: TRBJ1-6

CDR3: ASSQAGTDEKLF
length: 12
V: TRBV4-1
J: TRBJ1-4

CDR3: ASSAPSGALSSTDTQY
length: 16
V: TRBV9
J: TRBJ2-3

CDR3: ASSRSSGVYNEQF
length: 13
V: TRBV5-1
J: TRBJ2-1

CDR3: ASSLNMNTEAF
length: 11
V: TRBV19
J: TRBJ1-1

CDR3: ASSLTGRGKLF
length: 11
V: TRBV5-4
J: TRBJ1-4

CDR3: ASSMSGDNQPQH
length: 12
V: TRBV18
J: TRBJ1-5

CDR3: ASSSPGQGHNEQF
length: 13
V: TRBV7-3
J: TRBJ2-1

CDR3: ASSARNEQY
length: 9
V: TRBV6-5
J: TRBJ2-7

CDR3: ASSIGGGADTQY
length: 12
V: TRBV19
J: TRBJ2-3

CDR3: ASSERDSNNEQF
length: 12
V: TRBV21-1
J: TRBJ2-1